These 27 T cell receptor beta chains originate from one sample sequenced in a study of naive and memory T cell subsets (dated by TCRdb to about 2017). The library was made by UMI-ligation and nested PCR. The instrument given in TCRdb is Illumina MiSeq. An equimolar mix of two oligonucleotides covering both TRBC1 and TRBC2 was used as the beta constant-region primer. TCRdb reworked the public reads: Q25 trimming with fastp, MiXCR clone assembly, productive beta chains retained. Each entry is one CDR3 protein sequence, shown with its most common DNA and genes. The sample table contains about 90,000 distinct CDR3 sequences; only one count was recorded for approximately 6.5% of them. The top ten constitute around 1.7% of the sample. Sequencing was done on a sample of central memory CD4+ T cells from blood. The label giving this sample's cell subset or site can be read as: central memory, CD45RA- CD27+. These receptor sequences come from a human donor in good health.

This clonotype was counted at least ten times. CDR3 protein: CASSRTTDTQYF. The CDR3 nucleotides are TGTGCCAGCAGTAGAACCACAGATACGCAGTATTTT. V gene TRBV6-2 or TRBV6-3 combines with J gene TRBJ2-3; unclear D gene. This CDR3 is 12 amino acids long. Germline CDR1 reads MNHEY; CDR2 reads SVGEGT. Trimming left V 5 bases short and J 2 bases short, with 5 bases between.

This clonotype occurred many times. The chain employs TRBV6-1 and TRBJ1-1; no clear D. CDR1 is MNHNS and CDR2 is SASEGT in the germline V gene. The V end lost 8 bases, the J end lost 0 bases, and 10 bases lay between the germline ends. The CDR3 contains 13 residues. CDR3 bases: TGTGCCAGCTGCCCAGCTCTGAACACTGAAGCTTTCTTT. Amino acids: CASCPALNTEAFF.

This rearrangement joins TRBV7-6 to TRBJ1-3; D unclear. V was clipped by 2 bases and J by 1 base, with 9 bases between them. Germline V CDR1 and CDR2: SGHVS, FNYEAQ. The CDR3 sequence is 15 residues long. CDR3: CASSLSPGSGNTIYF. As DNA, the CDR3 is TGTGCCAGCAGCTTATCCCCAGGTTCTGGAAACACCATATATTTT.

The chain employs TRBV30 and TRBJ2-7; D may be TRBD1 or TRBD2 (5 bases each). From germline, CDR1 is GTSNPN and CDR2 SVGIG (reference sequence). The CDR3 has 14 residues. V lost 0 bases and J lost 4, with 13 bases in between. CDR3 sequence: CAWSVSGKGYEQYF. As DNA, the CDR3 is TGTGCCTGGAGTGTATCGGGGAAGGGGTACGAGCAGTACTTC.

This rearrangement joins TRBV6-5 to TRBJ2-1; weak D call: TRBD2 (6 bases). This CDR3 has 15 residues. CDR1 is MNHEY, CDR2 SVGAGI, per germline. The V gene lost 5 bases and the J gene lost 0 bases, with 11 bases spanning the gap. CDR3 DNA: TGTGCCAGCAGTAGGGACTCGAGCTCCTACAATGAGCAGTTCTTC. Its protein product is CASSRDSSSYNEQFF.

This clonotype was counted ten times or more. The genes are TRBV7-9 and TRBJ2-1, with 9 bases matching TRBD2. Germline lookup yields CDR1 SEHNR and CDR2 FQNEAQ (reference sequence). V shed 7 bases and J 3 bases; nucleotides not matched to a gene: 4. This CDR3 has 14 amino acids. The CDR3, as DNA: TGTGCCAGCACCCCACTAGCGGGCTACAATGAGCAGTTCTTC. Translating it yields CASTPLAGYNEQFF. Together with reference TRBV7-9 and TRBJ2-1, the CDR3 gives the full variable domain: DTGVSQNPRHKITKRGQNVTFRCDPISEHNRLYWYRQTLGQGPEFLTYFQNEAQLEKSRLLSDRFSAERPKGSFSTLEIQRTEQGDSAMYLCASTPLAGYNEQFFGPGTRLTVL.

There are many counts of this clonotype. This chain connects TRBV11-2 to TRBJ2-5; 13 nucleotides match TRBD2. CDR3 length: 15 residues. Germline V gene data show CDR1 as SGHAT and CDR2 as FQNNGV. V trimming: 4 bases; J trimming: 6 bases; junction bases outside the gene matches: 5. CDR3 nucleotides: TGTGCCAGCAGCTACGGGACTAGCGGGGTCCAGACCCAGTACTTC. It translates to CASSYGTSGVQTQYF.

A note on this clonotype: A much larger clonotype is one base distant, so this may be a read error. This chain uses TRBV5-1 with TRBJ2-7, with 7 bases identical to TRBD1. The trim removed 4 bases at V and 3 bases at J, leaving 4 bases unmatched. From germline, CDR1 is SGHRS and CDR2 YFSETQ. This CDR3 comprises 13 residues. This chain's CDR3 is CASSLGQDYEQYF. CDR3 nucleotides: TGCGCCAGCAGCCTAGGACAGGACTACGAGCAGTACTTC. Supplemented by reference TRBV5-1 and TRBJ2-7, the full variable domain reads KAGVTQTPRYLIKTRGQQVTLSCSPISGHRSVSWYQQTPGQGLQFLFEYFSETQRNKGNFPGRFSGRQFSNSRSEMNVSTLELGDSALYLCASSLGQDYEQYFGPGTRLTVT.

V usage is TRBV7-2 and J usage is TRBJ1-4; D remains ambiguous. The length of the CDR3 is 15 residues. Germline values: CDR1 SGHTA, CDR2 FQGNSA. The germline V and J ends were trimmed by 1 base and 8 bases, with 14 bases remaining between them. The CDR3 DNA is TGTGCCAGCAGCTTAGGGAGGGCAAGTGTAGAAAAACTGTTTTTT. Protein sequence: CASSLGRASVEKLFF.

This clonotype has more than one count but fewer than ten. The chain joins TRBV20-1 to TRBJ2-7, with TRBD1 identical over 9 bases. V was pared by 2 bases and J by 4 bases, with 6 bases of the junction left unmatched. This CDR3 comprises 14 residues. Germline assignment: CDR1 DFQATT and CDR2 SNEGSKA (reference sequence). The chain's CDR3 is CSARSGTGRYEQYF. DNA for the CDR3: TGCAGTGCTAGATCCGGGACAGGGCGTTACGAGCAGTACTTC.

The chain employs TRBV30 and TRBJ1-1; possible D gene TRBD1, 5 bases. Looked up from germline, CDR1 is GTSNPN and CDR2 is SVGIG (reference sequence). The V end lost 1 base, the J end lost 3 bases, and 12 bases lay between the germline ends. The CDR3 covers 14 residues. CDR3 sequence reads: CAWSGGAGYTEAFF. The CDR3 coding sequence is TGTGCCTGGAGTGGAGGGGCAGGCTACACTGAAGCTTTCTTT. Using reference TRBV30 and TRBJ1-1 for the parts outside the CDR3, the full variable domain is SQTIHQWPATLVQPVGSPLSLECTVEGTSNPNLYWYRQAAGRGLQLLFYSVGIGQISSEVPQNLSASRPQDRQFILSSKKLLLSDSGFYLCAWSGGAGYTEAFFGQGTRLTVV.

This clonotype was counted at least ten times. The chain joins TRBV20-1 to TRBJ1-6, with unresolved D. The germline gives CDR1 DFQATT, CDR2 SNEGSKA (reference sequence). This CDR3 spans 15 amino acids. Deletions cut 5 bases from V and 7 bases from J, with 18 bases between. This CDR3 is CSALTRVKPNSPLHF. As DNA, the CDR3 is TGCAGTGCTCTGACGCGCGTGAAGCCGAATTCACCCCTCCACTTT.

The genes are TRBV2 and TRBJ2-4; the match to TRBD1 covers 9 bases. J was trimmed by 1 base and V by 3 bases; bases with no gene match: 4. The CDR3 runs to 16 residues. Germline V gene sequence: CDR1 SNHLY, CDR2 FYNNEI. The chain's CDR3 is CASSEDRGAAKNIQYF. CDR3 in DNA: TGTGCCAGCAGTGAGGACAGGGGAGCGGCCAAAAACATTCAGTACTTC.

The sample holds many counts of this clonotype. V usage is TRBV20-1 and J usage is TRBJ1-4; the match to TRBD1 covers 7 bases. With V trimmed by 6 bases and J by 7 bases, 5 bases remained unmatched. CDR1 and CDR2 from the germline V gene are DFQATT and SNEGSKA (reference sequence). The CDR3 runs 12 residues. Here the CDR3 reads CSAGQSPEKLFF. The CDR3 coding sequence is TGCAGTGCGGGACAGTCACCTGAAAAACTGTTTTTT.

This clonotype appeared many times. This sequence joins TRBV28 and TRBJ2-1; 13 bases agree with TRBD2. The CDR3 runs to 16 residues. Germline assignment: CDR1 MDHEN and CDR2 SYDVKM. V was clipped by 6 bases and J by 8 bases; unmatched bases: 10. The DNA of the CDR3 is TGTGCCAGCAGCCTTTCGACTAGCGGGGGGTTCGATGAGCAGTTCTTC. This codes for CASSLSTSGGFDEQFF.

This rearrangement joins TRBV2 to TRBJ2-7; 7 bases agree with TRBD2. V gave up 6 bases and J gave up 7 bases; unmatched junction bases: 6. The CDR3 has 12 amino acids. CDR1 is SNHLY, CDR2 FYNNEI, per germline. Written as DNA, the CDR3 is TGTGCCAGCAGAGGGGAGGGTTGGGAGCAGTACTTC. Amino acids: CASRGEGWEQYF.

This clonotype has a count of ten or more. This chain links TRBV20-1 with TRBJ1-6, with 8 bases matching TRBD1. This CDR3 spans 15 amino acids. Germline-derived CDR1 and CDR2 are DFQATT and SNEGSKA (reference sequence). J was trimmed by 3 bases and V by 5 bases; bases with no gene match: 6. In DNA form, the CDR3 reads TGCAGTGCTGCCCAGGGGGCCCTCTATAATTCACCCCTCCACTTT. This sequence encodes CSAAQGALYNSPLHF.

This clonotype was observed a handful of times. The DNA of the CDR3 is TGTGCCAGCAGCCCAACCCTCGGGCAGGCGTCCTACGAGCAGTACTTC. It translates to CASSPTLGQASYEQYF. V is TRBV9 and J is TRBJ2-7; D not certain. V lost 4 bases to trimming and J lost 1 base, with 18 bases between them. Germline CDR1 is SGDLS and CDR2 is YYNGEE. The CDR3 consists of 16 residues.

CDR3 in DNA: TGTGCCAGCAGTCGCGAGGGACAGGGTAATTCACCCCTCCACTTT. This gives the protein CASSREGQGNSPLHF. The rearrangement uses TRBV6-6 and TRBJ1-6, with 9 nucleotides matching TRBD1. Germline CDR1 is MNHNY and CDR2 is SVGAGI (reference sequence). V was pared by 5 bases and J by 6 bases, with 5 bases of the junction left unmatched. The CDR3 has 15 amino acids.

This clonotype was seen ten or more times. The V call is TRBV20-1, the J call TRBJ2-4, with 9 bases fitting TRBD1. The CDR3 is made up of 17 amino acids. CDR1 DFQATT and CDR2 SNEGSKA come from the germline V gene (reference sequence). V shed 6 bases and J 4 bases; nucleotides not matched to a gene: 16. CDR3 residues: CSARTGTGLVRKNIQYF. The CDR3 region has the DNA TGCAGTGCGAGGACCGGGACAGGGTTAGTTCGGAAAAACATTCAGTACTTC.

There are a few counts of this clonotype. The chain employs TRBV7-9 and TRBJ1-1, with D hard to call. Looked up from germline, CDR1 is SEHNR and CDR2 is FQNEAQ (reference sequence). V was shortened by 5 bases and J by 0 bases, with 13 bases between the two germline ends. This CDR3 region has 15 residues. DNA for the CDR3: TGTGCCAGCAGCCACCTAGGCGGTTTGAACACTGAAGCTTTCTTT. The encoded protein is CASSHLGGLNTEAFF.

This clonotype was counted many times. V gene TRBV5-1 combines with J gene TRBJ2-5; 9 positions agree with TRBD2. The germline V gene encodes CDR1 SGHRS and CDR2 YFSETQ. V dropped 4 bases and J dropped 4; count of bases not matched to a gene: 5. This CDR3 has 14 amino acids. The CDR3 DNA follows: TGCGCCAGCAGCGTTAGCGGGAGCCGAGAGACCCAGTACTTC. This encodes CASSVSGSRETQYF.

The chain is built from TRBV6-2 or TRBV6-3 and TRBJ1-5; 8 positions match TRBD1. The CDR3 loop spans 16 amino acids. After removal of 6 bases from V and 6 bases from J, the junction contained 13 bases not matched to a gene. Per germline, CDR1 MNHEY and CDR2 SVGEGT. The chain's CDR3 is CASSQAGTGGFQPQHF. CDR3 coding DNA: TGTGCCAGCAGCCAGGCAGGGACAGGAGGTTTTCAGCCCCAGCATTTT.

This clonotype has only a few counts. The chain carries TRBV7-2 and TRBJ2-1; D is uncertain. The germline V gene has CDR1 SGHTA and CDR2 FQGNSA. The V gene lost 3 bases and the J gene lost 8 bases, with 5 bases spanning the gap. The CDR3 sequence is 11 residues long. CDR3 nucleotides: TGTGCCAGCAGCTTCGAATATGAGCAGTTCTTC. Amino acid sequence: CASSFEYEQFF.

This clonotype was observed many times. In nucleotides, the CDR3 is TGTGCCAGCAGTTTACCGGGGAAACCCCTCCACTTT. Protein sequence: CASSLPGKPLHF. The chain links TRBV28 to TRBJ1-6, with D uncertain. The CDR3 is 12 residues long. Deletions cut 2 bases from V and 12 bases from J, with 8 bases between. The germline gives CDR1 MDHEN, CDR2 SYDVKM.

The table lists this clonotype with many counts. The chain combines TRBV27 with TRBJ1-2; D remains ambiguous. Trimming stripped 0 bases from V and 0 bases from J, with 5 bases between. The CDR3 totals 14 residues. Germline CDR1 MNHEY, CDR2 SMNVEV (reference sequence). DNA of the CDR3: TGTGCCAGCAGTTTATCCCCCCCTAACTATGGCTACACCTTC. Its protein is CASSLSPPNYGYTF.

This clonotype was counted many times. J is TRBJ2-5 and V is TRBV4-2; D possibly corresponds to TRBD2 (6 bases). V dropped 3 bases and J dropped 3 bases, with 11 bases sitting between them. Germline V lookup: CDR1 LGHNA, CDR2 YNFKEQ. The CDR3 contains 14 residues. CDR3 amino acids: CASSHRLEEETQYF. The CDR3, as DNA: TGTGCCAGCAGCCACAGACTAGAGGAAGAGACCCAGTACTTC.